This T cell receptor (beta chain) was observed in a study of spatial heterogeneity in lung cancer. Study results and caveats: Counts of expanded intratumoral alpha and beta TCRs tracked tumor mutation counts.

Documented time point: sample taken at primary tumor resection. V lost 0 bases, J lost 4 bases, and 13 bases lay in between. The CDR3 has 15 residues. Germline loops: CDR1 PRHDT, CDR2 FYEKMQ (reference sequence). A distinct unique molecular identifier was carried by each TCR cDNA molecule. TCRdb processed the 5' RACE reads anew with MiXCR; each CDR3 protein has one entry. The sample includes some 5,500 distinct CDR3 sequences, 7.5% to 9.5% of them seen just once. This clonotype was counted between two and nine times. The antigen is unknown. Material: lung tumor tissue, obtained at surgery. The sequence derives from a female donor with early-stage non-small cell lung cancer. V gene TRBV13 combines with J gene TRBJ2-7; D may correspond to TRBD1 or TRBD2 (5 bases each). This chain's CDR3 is CASSLGRGLGYEQYF. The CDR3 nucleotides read TGTGCCAGCAGCTTAGGGAGGGGATTGGGGTACGAGCAGTACTTC.